This T cell receptor beta chain originates from a study of PD-1 blockade in classical Hodgkin lymphoma. Germline CDR1 SGHVS, CDR2 FQNEAQ. The CDR3 length is 14 residues. The V segment lost 7 bases and the J segment 1 base; nucleotides outside the gene matches: 5. Study-level findings and limits: Patients who responded completely had about the same baseline diversity as newly diagnosed patients. Researchers reported that CD4+ TCR diversity, though not CD8+, rose significantly by C4D1.

TCRdb's copy holds only in-frame clones and misses some; the assay was immunoSEQ multiplex PCR. The sample contains tens of thousands of clones, around nine tenths of which appear only once. In regard to this clone: The antigen remains unidentified.

Noted time point: cycle 4 day 1 (C4D1), after 6 weeks of nivolumab. Every patient relapsed after autologous stem cell transplantation, and brentuximab vedotin exposure varied. Progressive disease, partial response or complete response was each patient's best response. This chain links TRBV7-8 with TRBJ2-5, with 8 positions matching TRBD1. This sample comprised peripheral blood mononuclear cells (PBMCs), obtained before the fourth cycle of nivolumab. This receptor was taken from a human donor with classical Hodgkin lymphoma. This CDR3 reads CASTPGTGQETQYF. The CDR3 coding sequence is TGTGCCAGCACCCCCGGGACAGGCCAAGAGACCCAGTACTTC.